The next 10 T cell receptor beta chains were all read from a single sample in a study of blood T cell repertoires in COVID-19. Method: immunoSEQ multiplex PCR; TCRdb's copy keeps in-frame clones and lacks some. The sample has hundreds of thousands of clones, 65% to 90% seen once. Sequenced sample: peripheral blood. The receptor source for this set is a human donor in a cohort sampled during active COVID-19.

The V gene is TRBV5-4, the J gene TRBJ2-7, with 8 bases matching TRBD1. Unmatched junction bases numbered 3, after V lost 0 bases and J lost 4 bases. Germline assignment: CDR1 SGHNT and CDR2 YYREEE (reference sequence). CDR3 length equals 14 residues. CDR3 protein: CASSLGDRTYEQYF. As DNA, the CDR3 is TGTGCCAGCAGCTTGGGGGACAGGACGTACGAGCAGTACTTC.

A few counts support this clone. The J gene is TRBJ2-7, the V gene TRBV7-9, with TRBD1 matching 9 bases. J gave up 5 bases and V 6 bases, and 5 bases lay outside the gene matches. The CDR3 totals 13 residues. Germline CDR1 SEHNR, CDR2 FQNEAQ (reference sequence). CDR3 loop: CASRDRGTDEQYF. The CDR3 DNA follows: TGTGCCAGCAGGGACAGGGGAACGGACGAGCAGTACTTC. The variable domain in full, completed from reference TRBV7-9 and TRBJ2-7, reads DTGVSQNPRHKITKRGQNVTFRCDPISEHNRLYWYRQTLGQGPEFLTYFQNEAQLEKSRLLSDRFSAERPKGSFSTLEIQRTEQGDSAMYLCASRDRGTDEQYFGPGTRLTVT.

This clone was found once. The gene calls are TRBV29-1 and TRBJ1-1; 8 nucleotides agree with TRBD1. CDR1 and CDR2 from the germline V gene are SQVTM and ANQGSEA. Germline trimming cut 0 bases from V and 10 bases from J; bases unmatched to any gene: 10. This CDR3 comprises 14 residues. The CDR3 bases are TGCAGCGTTGAAGAAAGGGACAGGTCAGGGGTAGCTTTCTTT. Protein product: CSVEERDRSGVAFF.

This clone was seen only once. The chain joins TRBV27 to TRBJ1-1; 10 bases fit TRBD1. Per germline, CDR1 MNHEY and CDR2 SMNVEV (reference sequence). Germline trimming cut 5 bases from V and 8 bases from J; bases unmatched to any gene: 14. The CDR3 runs 16 residues. The CDR3 region is CASSMGTGAPRAEAFF. The CDR3 region has the DNA TGTGCCAGCAGTATGGGGACAGGGGCCCCCCGAGCCGAAGCTTTCTTT.

The rearrangement uses TRBV3-1 (or the pseudogene TRBV3-2) and TRBJ1-1; perhaps TRBD1 as D (6 bases). The CDR3 is 15 amino acids. Germline CDR1 and CDR2: LGHDT and YNNKEL (reference sequence). V was clipped by 3 bases and J by 4 bases, with 15 bases between them. The CDR3 loop is CASSHYRDSGTEAFF. CDR3 nucleotides: TGTGCCAGCAGCCACTACAGGGATTCGGGCACTGAAGCTTTCTTT.

This clone was picked up one time. This chain connects TRBV20-1 to TRBJ2-7; no firm D call. The ends were cut back, 5 bases at V and 3 bases at J, with 8 bases in the middle. Germline V lookup: CDR1 DFQATT, CDR2 SNEGSKA (reference sequence). The CDR3 length is 11 residues. CDR3 loop: CSAANSYEQYF. CDR3 DNA: TGCAGTGCTGCGAACAGCTACGAGCAGTACTTC.

This clone was detected only once. This chain uses TRBV29-1 with TRBJ2-1; TRBD2 matches 11 bases. V lost 2 bases, J lost 6 bases, and 3 bases stayed unmatched. Germline V gene data show CDR1 as SQVTM and CDR2 as ANQGSEA. The CDR3 length is 14 residues. The CDR3 region has the DNA TGCAGCGTTGAACTTAGCGGGAGGGGCAATGAGCAGTTCTTC. It encodes CSVELSGRGNEQFF.

This chain joins TRBV9 and TRBJ2-5; TRBD2 agrees at 8 bases. Germline assignment: CDR1 SGDLS and CDR2 YYNGEE. J lost 2 bases, V lost 1 base, and 4 bases had no gene match. The CDR3 loop spans 15 amino acids. CDR3 nucleotide sequence: TGTGCCAGCAGCGTAAACTTAGCGGGGCAAGAGACCCAGTACTTC. Translated, it gives CASSVNLAGQETQYF.

The chain is built from TRBV7-9 and TRBJ2-4; D may be TRBD2 (6 bases). V was cut by 6 bases and J by 5 bases, with 8 bases left in between. This CDR3 has 12 residues. Germline CDR1 and CDR2: SEHNR and FQNEAQ (reference sequence). The CDR3 DNA reads as TGTGCCAGCAGGGAGGGACAAAACATTCAGTACTTC. Protein sequence: CASREGQNIQYF.

Only one count was recorded for this clone. The V call is TRBV19, the J call TRBJ2-3; 7 nucleotides line up with TRBD2. Germline lookup yields CDR1 LNHDA and CDR2 SQIVND (reference sequence). Trimming cost V 4 bases and J 1 base; bases outside gene matches: 8. This CDR3 is built from 16 residues. CDR3 coding DNA: TGTGCCAGTAGTACTCCGACGGGGAGGGGCACAGATACGCAGTATTTT. Translated, it gives CASSTPTGRGTDTQYF. The variable domain in full, completed from reference TRBV19 and TRBJ2-3, reads DGGITQSPKYLFRKEGQNVTLSCEQNLNHDAMYWYRQDPGQGLRLIYYSQIVNDFQKGDIAEGYSVSREKKESFPLTVTSAQKNPTAFYLCASSTPTGRGTDTQYFGPGTRLTVL.